Given below is one T cell receptor (beta chain) in context. What it recognizes is unknown. The data were obtained in a study of STAT5B mutations in CD4+ large granular lymphocyte leukemia. About the research overall: Healthy donors showed HLA-associated enrichment of the CDR3 'QG' motif. Findings of the study overall: 8/27 top patient clones versus 2/35 control clones were TRBV06-family. Main leukemic clonotypes were patient-specific, but more than 20% appeared at low frequency elsewhere.

Produced via immunoSEQ multiplex PCR; TCRdb's table is partial and in-frame only. This table has about 26,000 clones, roughly 79% appearing once. Trimming shortened V by 7 bases and J by 0 bases, and 12 bases separated the two germline ends. CDR1 WSHSY and CDR2 SAAADI come from the germline V gene. The CDR3 is 15 residues long. The chain recombines TRBV10-2 with TRBJ1-4, with a weak D call TRBD1 (5 bases). The sample taken for sequencing was CD4+ T cells from blood buffy coats. The receptor's source is a human donor in good health. The CDR3 loop is CASTATDATNEKLFF. CDR3 nucleotides: TGCGCCAGCACCGCGACAGATGCAACTAATGAAAAACTGTTTTTT.